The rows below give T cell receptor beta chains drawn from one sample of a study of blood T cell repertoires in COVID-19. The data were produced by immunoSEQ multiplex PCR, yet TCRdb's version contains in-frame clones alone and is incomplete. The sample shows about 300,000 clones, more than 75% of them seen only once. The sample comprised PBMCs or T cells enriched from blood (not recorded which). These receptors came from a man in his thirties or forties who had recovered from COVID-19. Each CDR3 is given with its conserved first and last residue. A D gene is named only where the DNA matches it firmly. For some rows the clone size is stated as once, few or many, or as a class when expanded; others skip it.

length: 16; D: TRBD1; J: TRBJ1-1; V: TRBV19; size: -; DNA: TGTGCCAGTAGTATAGGGACAGGGAACATGAACACTGAAGCTTTCTTT; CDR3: CASSIGTGNMNTEAFF
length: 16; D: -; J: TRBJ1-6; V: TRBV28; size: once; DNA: TGTGCCAGCAGTTTAGCAGGGTTGCCCCCCAATTCACCCCTCCACTTT; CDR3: CASSLAGLPPNSPLHF
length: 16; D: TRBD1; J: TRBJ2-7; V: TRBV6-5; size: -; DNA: TGTGCCAGCAGTTACTCTGGTGGGGACAGCTCCTACGAGCAGTACTTC; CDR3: CASSYSGGDSSYEQYF
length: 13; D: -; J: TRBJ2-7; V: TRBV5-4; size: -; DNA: TGTGCCAGCAGACGGAGGGGCTCCTACGAGCAGTACTTC; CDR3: CASRRRGSYEQYF
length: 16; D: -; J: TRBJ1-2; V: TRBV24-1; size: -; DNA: TGTGCCACCAGTCCGTCTGGGGCAGGCGAAAACTATGGCTACACCTTC; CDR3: CATSPSGAGENYGYTF
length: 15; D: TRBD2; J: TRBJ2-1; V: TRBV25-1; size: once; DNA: TGTGCCAGCAGTGGCTCTAGCGGGAGGGGTCATGAGCAGTTCTTC; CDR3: CASSGSSGRGHEQFF
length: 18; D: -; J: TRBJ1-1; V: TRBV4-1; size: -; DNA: TGCGCCAGCAGCCAAGCCCGGATCAGGGTTAACAAGGGCACTGAAGCTTTCTTT; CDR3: CASSQARIRVNKGTEAFF
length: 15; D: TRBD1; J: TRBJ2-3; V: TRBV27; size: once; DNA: TGTGCCAGCAGTTTGGTAGGGGGCGGCACAGATACGCAGTATTTT; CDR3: CASSLVGGGTDTQYF
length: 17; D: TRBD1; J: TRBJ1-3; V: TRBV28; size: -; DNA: TGTGCCAGCAGTTTACATCCGGACAGGGTCCCTGGAAACACCATATATTTT; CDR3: CASSLHPDRVPGNTIYF
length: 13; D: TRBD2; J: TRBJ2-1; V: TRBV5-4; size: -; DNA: TGTGCCAGCAGCTGGGGGACTAGTACTGAGCAGTTCTTC; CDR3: CASSWGTSTEQFF
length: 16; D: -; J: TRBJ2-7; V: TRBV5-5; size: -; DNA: TGTGCCAGCAGCTTGTCCGGAACCCCCAGAAGCGACGAGCAGTACTTC; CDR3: CASSLSGTPRSDEQYF
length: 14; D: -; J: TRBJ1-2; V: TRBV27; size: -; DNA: TGTGCCAGCAGTTCCGTCAGGGCTAACTATGGCTACACCTTC; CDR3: CASSSVRANYGYTF
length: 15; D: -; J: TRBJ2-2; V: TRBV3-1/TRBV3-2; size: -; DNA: TGTGCCAGCAGCCAAGTCGACGGGAAAGTCGGGGAGCTGTTTTTT; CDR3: CASSQVDGKVGELFF
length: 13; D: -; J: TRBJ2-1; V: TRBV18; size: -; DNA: TGTGCCAGCTCACTTACTGCCGGGACTTCACAGTTCTTC; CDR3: CASSLTAGTSQFF
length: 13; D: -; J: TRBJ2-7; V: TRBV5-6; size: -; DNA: TGTGCCAGCAGCCTCCCGGGGGTCTACGAGCAGTACTTC; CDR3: CASSLPGVYEQYF
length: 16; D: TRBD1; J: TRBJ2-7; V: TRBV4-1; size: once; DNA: TGCGCCAGCAGCCAATCGACAGGGGGGATGATCCACGAGCAGTACTTC; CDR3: CASSQSTGGMIHEQYF
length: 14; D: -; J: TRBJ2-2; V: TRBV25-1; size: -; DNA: TGTGCCAGCAGTGGTTATAAGGGGGCCGGGGAGCTGTTTTTT; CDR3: CASSGYKGAGELFF
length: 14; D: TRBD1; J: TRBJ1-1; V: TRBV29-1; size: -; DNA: TGCAGCGTCCCAGGACAGGTCTTGAACACTGAAGCTTTCTTT; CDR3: CSVPGQVLNTEAFF
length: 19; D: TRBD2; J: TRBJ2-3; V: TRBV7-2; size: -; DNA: TGTGCCAGCAGCTTAGTTCGCACTAGCGGGGCAACTAGCACAGATACGCAGTATTTT; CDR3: CASSLVRTSGATSTDTQYF